These 23 T cell receptor beta chains originate from one sample sequenced in a study of technical replicates of blood from a handful of donors. Only in-frame clones appear in the TCRdb table, and some are missing; sequencing was by immunoSEQ multiplex PCR. The repertoire holds under 85,000 clones, with around 97% as singletons. The sequencing input was T cells isolated from PBMCs. The receptors come from a human donor in good health.

The chain links TRBV6-5 to TRBJ2-7; 7 bases line up with TRBD1. Germline V lookup: CDR1 MNHEY, CDR2 SVGAGI. Unmatched junction bases numbered 9, after V lost 2 bases and J lost 2 bases. CDR3 length: 16 amino acids. CDR3 sequence: CASSYLQGTLPYEQYF. The CDR3 DNA is TGTGCCAGCAGTTACCTACAGGGGACCCTCCCCTACGAGCAGTACTTC.

CDR3 DNA sequence: TGTGCCAGCAGGGCTAGCGGGAGTTTATACGAGCAGTACTTC. Translating it yields CASRASGSLYEQYF. The rearrangement links TRBV2 to TRBJ2-7, with 10 bases identical to TRBD2. This CDR3 has 14 amino acids. With V trimmed by 6 bases and J by 4 bases, 6 bases remained unmatched. CDR1 is SNHLY and CDR2 is FYNNEI in the germline V gene.

The rearrangement joins TRBV19 to TRBJ2-7, with TRBD2 matching over 7 bases. Germline loops: CDR1 LNHDA, CDR2 SQIVND (reference sequence). This CDR3 is 15 amino acids long. With V trimmed by 3 bases and J by 0 bases, 5 bases remained unmatched. The CDR3 loop is CASSMAGAGSYEQYF. The CDR3 DNA reads TGTGCCAGTAGTATGGCGGGAGCGGGCTCCTACGAGCAGTACTTC.

This clone was observed a handful of times. The V call is TRBV7-9, the J call TRBJ2-7, with 8 bases lining up with TRBD2. CDR1 and CDR2 (germline): SEHNR, FQNEAQ (reference sequence). This CDR3 is 18 amino acids long. Losses at the gene ends were 7 bases for V and 1 base for J; bases not matched to a gene: 18. CDR3 amino acids: CASILTTSAKGGSYEQYF. The DNA of the CDR3 is TGTGCCAGCATACTAACGACTAGCGCCAAGGGCGGATCCTACGAGCAGTACTTC.

The chain links TRBV5-4 to TRBJ2-5; TRBD1 matches at 10 bases. Germline values: CDR1 SGHNT, CDR2 YYREEE (reference sequence). The CDR3 sequence is 13 residues long. V dropped 4 bases and J dropped 5; count of bases not matched to a gene: 2. This CDR3 reads CASSQGQGETQYF. DNA for the CDR3: TGTGCCAGCAGCCAGGGACAGGGGGAGACCCAGTACTTC.

The chain combines TRBV6-5 with TRBJ1-1, with D possibly TRBD1 on 6 matching bases. Germline CDR1 and CDR2: MNHEY and SVGAGI. Deletions cut 6 bases from V and 0 bases from J, with 11 bases between. The CDR3 is 14 residues long. The CDR3 sequence is CASSRTEMNTEAFF. The CDR3 region has the DNA TGTGCCAGCAGCAGGACAGAAATGAACACTGAAGCTTTCTTT.

The chain carries TRBV28 and TRBJ2-7, with 7 nucleotides matching TRBD2. Germline V gene data show CDR1 as MDHEN and CDR2 as SYDVKM. There are 15 residues in the CDR3. Unmatched junction bases numbered 8, after V lost 4 bases and J lost 2 bases. Written as DNA, the CDR3 is TGTGCCAGCAGTTCTTGGGGGGGGGTCCCCTACGAGCAGTACTTC. Protein sequence: CASSSWGGVPYEQYF.

CDR3 coding DNA: TGCGCCAGCAGCCCTGGGACAGGGCAACGATACGAGCAGTACTTC. Its protein product is CASSPGTGQRYEQYF. The V and J genes are TRBV4-1 and TRBJ2-7; 9 bases match TRBD1. Germline loops: CDR1 MGHRA, CDR2 YSYEKL. The V segment lost 4 bases and the J segment 4 bases; nucleotides outside the gene matches: 8. The CDR3 runs to 15 residues.

This clone was seen a single time. The rearrangement links TRBV7-5 to TRBJ2-2; no check of the table's D call, TRBD2, against the DNA was made. TRBV7-5 has pseudogene status. The CDR3 runs to 15 residues. The CDR3 DNA sequence: TGTGTCAGAGGGGGGTACGGGAGTAACACCGGGGAGCTGTTTTTT. As protein: CVRGGYGSNTGELFF.

V gene TRBV27 combines with J gene TRBJ2-3; weak D call: TRBD2 (5 bases). The CDR3 consists of 15 residues. Germline CDR1 and CDR2: MNHEY and SMNVEV (reference sequence). The V end lost 7 bases, the J end lost 2 bases, and 16 bases lay between the germline ends. This CDR3 is CASTLNSAITDTQYF. The CDR3 nucleotides are TGTGCCAGCACCCTAAATAGCGCGATCACAGATACGCAGTATTTT.

CDR3 DNA: TGCGCCAGCAGCAGAGGGTCTTTCCTGAGCGGCTCCTACAATGAGCAGTTCTTC. Amino acid sequence: CASSRGSFLSGSYNEQFF. This chain joins TRBV4-1 and TRBJ2-1; D may be TRBD2 (5 bases). CDR1 is MGHRA and CDR2 is YSYEKL in the germline V gene. The CDR3 runs 18 residues. Trimming shortened V by 5 bases and J by 0 bases, and 20 bases separated the two germline ends.

This rearrangement joins TRBV5-1 to TRBJ1-1; the D is unclear. Germline V gene sequence: CDR1 SGHRS, CDR2 YFSETQ. The CDR3 runs to 13 residues. V was clipped by 0 bases and J by 5 bases, with 8 bases between them. The CDR3: CASSLDLLTEAFF. CDR3 DNA: TGCGCCAGCAGCTTGGATCTATTGACTGAAGCTTTCTTT.

J is TRBJ2-2 and V is TRBV9, with a weak D call TRBD2 (5 bases). Trimming stripped 2 bases from V and 6 bases from J, with 17 bases between. The CDR3 is 16 residues long. Germline loops: CDR1 SGDLS, CDR2 YYNGEE. The CDR3 here is CASSVGGRGFSGELFF. In nucleotides, the CDR3 is TGTGCCAGCAGCGTTGGAGGTCGGGGTTTCTCCGGGGAGCTGTTTTTT.

This clone has just one count. The gene calls are TRBV10-2 and TRBJ2-7; TRBD2 agrees at 10 bases. The CDR3 loop spans 14 amino acids. Trimming took 5 bases from V and 7 from J; bases not matched to a gene: 8. The V gene's germline CDR1 is WSHSY and CDR2 SAAADI. CDR3: CASSPSGSLGEQYF. The CDR3 DNA reads as TGCGCCAGCAGTCCTAGCGGGAGCTTGGGGGAGCAGTACTTC.

The chain couples TRBV19 to TRBJ2-7; TRBD1 is a possible D gene (5 bases). This CDR3 has 14 amino acids. The germline V gene has CDR1 LNHDA and CDR2 SQIVND (reference sequence). Between the trimmed V and J ends, which lost 2 bases and 5 bases, there was a span of 13 bases. The CDR3 nucleotides are TGTGCCAGTAGTATACGGCCACAGGCCCACGAGCAGTACTTC. Translating it yields CASSIRPQAHEQYF.

The CDR3 sequence: CASSFHSYEQYF. CDR3 DNA: TGTGCCAGCAGCTTTCACAGCTACGAGCAGTACTTC. This sequence joins TRBV7-9 and TRBJ2-7; D uncertain. In germline, CDR1 is SEHNR, CDR2 FQNEAQ (reference sequence). This CDR3 is 12 amino acids long. Trimming took off 3 bases at V and 3 bases at J, with 6 bases between the two ends.

This clone is a singleton in its sample. This chain connects TRBV18 to TRBJ2-7; TRBD2 might be the D (5 bases). The length of the CDR3 is 15 residues. The V and J ends lost 3 bases and 6 bases respectively, with 18 bases between them. Germline V gives CDR1 KGHSH, CDR2 LQKENI. CDR3 sequence (DNA): TGTGCCAGCTCACCTCCTCCCGGGATAACTACCGAGCAGTACTTC. Translated: CASSPPPGITTEQYF.

The genes are TRBV7-7 and TRBJ1-3; the match to TRBD1 covers 8 bases. CDR3 size: 15 residues. V shed 3 bases, J shed 2 bases, and the junction held 3 bases outside the gene matches. Per germline, CDR1 SSHAT and CDR2 FNYEAQ (reference sequence). CDR3 residues: CASSLETGAGNTIYF. The CDR3 region has the DNA TGTGCCAGCAGCTTGGAGACAGGGGCTGGAAACACCATATATTTT.

This clone was counted once. J is TRBJ2-1 and V is TRBV23-1, with TRBD1 identical over 7 bases. TRBV23-1 falls under the ORF class, with uncertain function. Trimming at V came to 0 bases and at J to 4 bases, leaving 6 bases not matched to a gene. The CDR3 extends over 16 amino acids. The CDR3 here is CASSQSEGQTYNEQFF. In nucleotides, the CDR3 is TGCGCCAGCAGTCAATCCGAGGGACAGACGTACAATGAGCAGTTCTTC.

The CDR3 bases are TGTGCCAGCAGCCTGGGACAGGGGGCGGGTGAGCAGTTCTTC. Its translation is CASSLGQGAGEQFF. V gene TRBV5-6 combines with J gene TRBJ2-1; the match to TRBD1 covers 12 bases. V was pared by 4 bases and J by 9 bases, with 5 bases of the junction left unmatched. CDR1 SGHDT and CDR2 YYEEEE come from the germline V gene. The CDR3 totals 14 residues.

This rearrangement joins TRBV4-2 to TRBJ1-1; no clear D gene. V shed 0 bases and J shed 0 bases, with 5 bases lying between them. The CDR3 loop spans 14 amino acids. CDR1 is LGHNA and CDR2 is YNFKEQ in the germline V gene. The CDR3 loop reads CASSQDGLNTEAFF. As DNA, the CDR3 is TGTGCCAGCAGCCAAGACGGTTTGAACACTGAAGCTTTCTTT.

The CDR3 reads CSVGLAGDTGELFF. In DNA form, the CDR3 reads TGCAGCGTCGGACTAGCGGGAGATACCGGGGAGCTGTTTTTT. The chain employs TRBV29-1 and TRBJ2-2; 13 positions match TRBD2. CDR3 size: 14 residues. Germline loops: CDR1 SQVTM, CDR2 ANQGSEA. V lost 6 bases and J lost 5; bases outside the gene matches: 3.

The CDR3 reads CASSWDVDRGLEQYF. CDR3 nucleotide sequence: TGTGCCAGCAGCTGGGACGTAGACAGGGGGCTTGAGCAGTACTTC. V is TRBV5-6 and J is TRBJ2-7; 10 nucleotides line up with TRBD1. This CDR3 contains 15 residues. Per the germline V gene, CDR1 is SGHDT and CDR2 is YYEEEE. V dropped 3 bases and J dropped 7; count of bases not matched to a gene: 10.